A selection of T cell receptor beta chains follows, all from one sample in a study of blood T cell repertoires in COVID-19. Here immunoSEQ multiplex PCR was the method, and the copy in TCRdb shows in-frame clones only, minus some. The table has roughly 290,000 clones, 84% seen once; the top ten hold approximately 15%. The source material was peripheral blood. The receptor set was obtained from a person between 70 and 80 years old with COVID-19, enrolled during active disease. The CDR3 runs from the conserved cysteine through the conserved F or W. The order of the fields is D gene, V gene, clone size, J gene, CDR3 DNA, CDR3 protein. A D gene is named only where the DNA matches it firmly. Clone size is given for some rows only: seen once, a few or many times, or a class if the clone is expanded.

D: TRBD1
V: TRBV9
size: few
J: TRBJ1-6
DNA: TGTGCCAGCAGCCAAACAGGGGAAGTAACTTTGAATTCACCCCTCCACTTT
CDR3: CASSQTGEVTLNSPLHF

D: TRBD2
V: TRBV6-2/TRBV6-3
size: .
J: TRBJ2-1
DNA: TGTGCCAGCAGTTACTCGCTAGCGGGAGGGCCAAGCTCCTACAATGAGCAGTTCTTC
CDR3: CASSYSLAGGPSSYNEQFF

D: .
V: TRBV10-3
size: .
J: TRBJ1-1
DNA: TGTGCCATCAGTGATGGGCAGCTGAACACTGAAGCTTTCTTT
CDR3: CAISDGQLNTEAFF

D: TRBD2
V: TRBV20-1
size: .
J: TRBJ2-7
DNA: TGCAGTGCTAGTAGGTTTCTAACTAGCGGGACCTACGAGCAGTACTTC
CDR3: CSASRFLTSGTYEQYF

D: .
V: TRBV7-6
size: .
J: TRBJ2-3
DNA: TGTGCCAGCAGCTTAGGAGGCAGGGGCCAGGGAGATACGCAGTATTTT
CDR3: CASSLGGRGQGDTQYF

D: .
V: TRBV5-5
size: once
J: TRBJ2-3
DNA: TGTGCCAGCAGCTTGGTGGGGCAGCCTAGCACAGATACGCAGTATTTT
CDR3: CASSLVGQPSTDTQYF

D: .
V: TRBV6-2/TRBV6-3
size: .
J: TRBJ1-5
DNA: TGTGCCAGCAGTTACACCTATTCCGCCAATCAGCCCCAGCATTTT
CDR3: CASSYTYSANQPQHF

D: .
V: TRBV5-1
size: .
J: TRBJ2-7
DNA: TGCGCCAGCAGTAACAGGGTCTACGAGCAGTACTTC
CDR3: CASSNRVYEQYF

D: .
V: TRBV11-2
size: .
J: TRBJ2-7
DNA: TGTGCCAGCAGCCGATACACTCGGGATATCTACTTC
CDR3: CASSRYTRDIYF

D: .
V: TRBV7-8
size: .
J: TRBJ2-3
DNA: TGTGCCAGCAGCTTAGGGGGCAGGGCAGATACGCAGTATTTT
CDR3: CASSLGGRADTQYF

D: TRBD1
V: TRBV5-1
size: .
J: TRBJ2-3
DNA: TGCGCCAGCAGCTTACAAGGACAGGGCGCCACAGATACGCAGTATTTT
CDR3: CASSLQGQGATDTQYF

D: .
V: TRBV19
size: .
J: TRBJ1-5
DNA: TGTGCCAGTACTAGCAGCTGGGCAGTTATCAAGCCCCAGCATTTT
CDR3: CASTSSWAVIKPQHF

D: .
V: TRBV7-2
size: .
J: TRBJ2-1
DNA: TGTGCCAGCAGCTTAGCGCGGAGTAAGGTAGTGGATGAGCAGTTCTTC
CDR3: CASSLARSKVVDEQFF

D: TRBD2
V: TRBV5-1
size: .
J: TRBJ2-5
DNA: TGCGCCAGCAGCGAAGGACTAGCGGAAGAGACCCAGTACTTC
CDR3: CASSEGLAEETQYF

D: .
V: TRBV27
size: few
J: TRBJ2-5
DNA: TGTGCCAGCAGCCCCCAGGGGGACTCAGAGACCCAGTACTTC
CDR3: CASSPQGDSETQYF

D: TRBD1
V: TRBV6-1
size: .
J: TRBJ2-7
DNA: TGTGCCAGCAGTGAAGGGACAGGGGATAAGCTAGCCTACGAGCAGTACTTC
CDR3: CASSEGTGDKLAYEQYF

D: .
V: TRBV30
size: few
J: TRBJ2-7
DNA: TGTGCCTGGAGTGCAAACTACGAGCAGTACTTC
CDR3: CAWSANYEQYF

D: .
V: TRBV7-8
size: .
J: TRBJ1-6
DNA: TGTGCCAGCAGCTTTAATGAGGGAGGGCATTCACCCCTCCACTTT
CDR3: CASSFNEGGHSPLHF

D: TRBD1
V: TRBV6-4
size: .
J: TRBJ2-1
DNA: TGTGCCAGCAGTGACCTACCGGGACAGGGACCCTACAATGAGCAGTTCTTC
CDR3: CASSDLPGQGPYNEQFF

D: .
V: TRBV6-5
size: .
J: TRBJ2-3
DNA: TGTGCCAGCAAGGTTGCGGGGGCTAGCACAGATACGCAGTATTTT
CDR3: CASKVAGASTDTQYF

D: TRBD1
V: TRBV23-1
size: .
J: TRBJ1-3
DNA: TGCGCCAGCAGTCACCCCGTTAGACAGGGCTCTGGAAACACCATATATTTT
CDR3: CASSHPVRQGSGNTIYF

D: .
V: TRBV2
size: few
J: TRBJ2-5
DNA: TGTGCCAGCAGGGGAGGATACCAAGAGACCCAGTACTTC
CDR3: CASRGGYQETQYF

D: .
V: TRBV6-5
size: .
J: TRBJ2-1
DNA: .
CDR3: CASSTSGQGYNEQFF

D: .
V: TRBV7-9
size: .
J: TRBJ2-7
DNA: TGTGCCAGCAGCAGAGACAGTTCCTACGAGCAGTACTTC
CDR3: CASSRDSSYEQYF

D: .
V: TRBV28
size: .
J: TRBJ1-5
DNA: TGTGCCAGCAACCGTATTATCAGTCAGCCCCAGCATTTT
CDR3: CASNRIISQPQHF

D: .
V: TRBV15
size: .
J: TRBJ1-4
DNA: TGTGCCACCAGCAGAGAGGCAGGGTTTGGCCATGAAAAACTGTTTTTT
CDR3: CATSREAGFGHEKLFF

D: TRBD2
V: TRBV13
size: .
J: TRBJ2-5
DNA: TGTGCCAGCAGCTCGGGGGGGCAAGAGACCCAGTACTTC
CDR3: CASSSGGQETQYF

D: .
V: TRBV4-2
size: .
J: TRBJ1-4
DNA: TGTGCCAGCAGCCAAGATGAAACAGGCGCTGGGGAAAAACTGTTTTTT
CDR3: CASSQDETGAGEKLFF

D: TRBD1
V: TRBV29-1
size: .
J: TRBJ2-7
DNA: TGCAGCGTCGGGGAGGGGAGCTGGACAGGGGCCTACGAGCAGTACTTC
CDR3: CSVGEGSWTGAYEQYF

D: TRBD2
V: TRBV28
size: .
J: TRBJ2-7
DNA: TGTGCCAGCAGCCCCCCGGGAGGGAACATTCCCTACGAGCAGTACTTC
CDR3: CASSPPGGNIPYEQYF

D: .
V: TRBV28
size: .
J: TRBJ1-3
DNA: TGTTCTTCAAGGGCGCGGGGGGCCGGAAACACCATATATTTT
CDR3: CSSRARGAGNTIYF

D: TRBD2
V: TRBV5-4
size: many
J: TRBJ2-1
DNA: TGTGCCAGCAGCTCGGCAGCGGGAGGGGGAGCTTGGAATGAGCAGTTCTTC
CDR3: CASSSAAGGGAWNEQFF